This T cell receptor beta chain emerged from a study of PD-L1 blockade in urothelial cancer. The germline gives CDR1 SGHVS, CDR2 FQNEAQ. The CDR3 consists of 15 residues. Trimming took 2 bases from V and 3 from J, leaving 11 bases between them. The method was immunoSEQ multiplex PCR; TCRdb's version includes in-frame clones alone and lacks a portion of them. The sample includes about 90,000 clones, 90% to 95% of them seen just once. The source of this sequence is a man in his fifties or sixties with urothelial cancer. The sample consisted of PBMCs, taken around atezolizumab (anti-PD-L1) treatment. The rearrangement links TRBV7-8 to TRBJ1-5; possible D gene TRBD1, 6 bases. CDR3 in DNA: TGTGCCAGCAGCTTATTACAGGGCAACAATCAGCCCCAGCATTTT. It specifies CASSLLQGNNQPQHF. The variable domain in full, with the rest retrieved from reference TRBV7-8 and TRBJ1-5, is GAGVSQSPRYKVAKRGQDVALRCDPISGHVSLFWYQQALGQGPEFLTYFQNEAQLDKSGLPSDRFFAERPEGSVSTLKIQRTQQEDSAVYLCASSLLQGNNQPQHFGDGTRLSIL.